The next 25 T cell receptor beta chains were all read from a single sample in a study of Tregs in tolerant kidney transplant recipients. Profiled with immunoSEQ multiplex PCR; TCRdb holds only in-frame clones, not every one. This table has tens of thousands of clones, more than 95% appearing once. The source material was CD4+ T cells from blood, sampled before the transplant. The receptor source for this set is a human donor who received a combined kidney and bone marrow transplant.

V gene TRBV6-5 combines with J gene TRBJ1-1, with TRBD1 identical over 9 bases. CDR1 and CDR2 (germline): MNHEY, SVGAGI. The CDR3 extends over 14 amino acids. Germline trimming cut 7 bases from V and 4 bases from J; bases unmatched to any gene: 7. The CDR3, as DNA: TGTGCCAGCAAACTACAGGGGGCCAGCACTGAAGCTTTCTTT. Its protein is CASKLQGASTEAFF.

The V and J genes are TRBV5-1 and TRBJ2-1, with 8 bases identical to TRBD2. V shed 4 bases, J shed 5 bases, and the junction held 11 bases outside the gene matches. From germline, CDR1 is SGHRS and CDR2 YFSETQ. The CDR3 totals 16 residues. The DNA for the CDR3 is TGCGCCAGCAGCATAGCCGGGACTAGTATCCACAATGAGCAGTTCTTC. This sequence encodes CASSIAGTSIHNEQFF.

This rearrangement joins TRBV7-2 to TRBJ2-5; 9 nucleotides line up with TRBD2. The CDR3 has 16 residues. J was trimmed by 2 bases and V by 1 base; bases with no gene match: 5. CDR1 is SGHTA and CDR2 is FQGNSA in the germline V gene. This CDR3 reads CASSLVSSGIQETQYF. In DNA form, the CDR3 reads TGTGCCAGCAGCTTAGTCTCTAGCGGGATACAAGAGACCCAGTACTTC.

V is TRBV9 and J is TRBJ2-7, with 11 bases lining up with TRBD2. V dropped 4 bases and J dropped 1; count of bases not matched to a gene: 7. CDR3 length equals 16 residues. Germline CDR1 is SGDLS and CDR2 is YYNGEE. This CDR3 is CASSRLAGGPSYEQYF. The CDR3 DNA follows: TGTGCCAGCAGCCGATTAGCGGGAGGGCCTTCCTACGAGCAGTACTTC.

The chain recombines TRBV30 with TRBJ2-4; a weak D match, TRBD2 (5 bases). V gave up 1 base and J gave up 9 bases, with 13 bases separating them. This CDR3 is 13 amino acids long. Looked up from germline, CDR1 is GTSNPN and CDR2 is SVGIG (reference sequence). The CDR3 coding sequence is TGTGCCTGGAGTGAAGGCCTAGAGGGCATTCAGTACTTC. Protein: CAWSEGLEGIQYF.

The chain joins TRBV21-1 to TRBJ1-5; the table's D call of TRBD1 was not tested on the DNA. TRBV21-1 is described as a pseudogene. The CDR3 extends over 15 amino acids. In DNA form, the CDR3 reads TGTGCCAGCAGGGTTAAAGACAGGGAAGATCAGCCCCAGCATTTT. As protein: CASRVKDREDQPQHF.

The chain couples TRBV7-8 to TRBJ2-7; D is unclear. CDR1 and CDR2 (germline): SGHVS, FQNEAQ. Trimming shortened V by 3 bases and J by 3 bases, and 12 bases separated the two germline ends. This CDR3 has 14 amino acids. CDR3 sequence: CASSFMAASYEQYF. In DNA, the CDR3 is TGTGCCAGCAGCTTTATGGCAGCTAGCTACGAGCAGTACTTC.

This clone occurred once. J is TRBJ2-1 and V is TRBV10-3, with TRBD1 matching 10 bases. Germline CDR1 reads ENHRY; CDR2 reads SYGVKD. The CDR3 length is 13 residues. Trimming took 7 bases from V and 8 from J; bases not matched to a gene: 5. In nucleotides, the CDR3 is TGTGCCATCAATCGGGACAGGGGCGATGAGCAGTTCTTC. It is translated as CAINRDRGDEQFF.

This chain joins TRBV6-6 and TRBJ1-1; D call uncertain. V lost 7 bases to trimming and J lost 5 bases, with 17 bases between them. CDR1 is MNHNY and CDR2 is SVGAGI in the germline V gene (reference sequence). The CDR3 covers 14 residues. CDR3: CASTPVRRDTEAFF. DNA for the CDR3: TGTGCCAGCACCCCCGTCAGGCGAGATACTGAAGCTTTCTTT.

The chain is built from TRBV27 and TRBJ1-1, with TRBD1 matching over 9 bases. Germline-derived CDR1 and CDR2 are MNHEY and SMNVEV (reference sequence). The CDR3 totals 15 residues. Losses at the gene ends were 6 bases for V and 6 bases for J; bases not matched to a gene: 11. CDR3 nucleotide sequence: TGTGCCAGCAGGGAGATTAGGACAGGGGTCCCTGAAGCTTTCTTT. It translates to CASREIRTGVPEAFF.

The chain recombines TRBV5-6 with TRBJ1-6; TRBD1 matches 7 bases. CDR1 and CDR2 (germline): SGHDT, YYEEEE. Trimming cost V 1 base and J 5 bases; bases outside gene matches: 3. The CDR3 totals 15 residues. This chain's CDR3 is CASSLNRGNNSPLHF. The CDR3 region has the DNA TGTGCCAGCAGCTTGAACAGGGGTAATAATTCACCCCTCCACTTT.

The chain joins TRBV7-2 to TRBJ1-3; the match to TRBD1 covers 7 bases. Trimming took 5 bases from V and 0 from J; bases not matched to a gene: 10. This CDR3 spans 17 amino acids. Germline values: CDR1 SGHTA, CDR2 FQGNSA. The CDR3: CASSDRQGRNSGNTIYF. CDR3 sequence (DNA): TGTGCCAGCAGCGACCGACAGGGCCGGAACTCTGGAAACACCATATATTTT. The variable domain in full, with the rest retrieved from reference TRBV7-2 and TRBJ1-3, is GAGVSQSPSNKVTEKGKDVELRCDPISGHTALYWYRQSLGQGLEFLIYFQGNSAPDKSGLPSDRFSAERTGGSVSTLTIQRTQQEDSAVYLCASSDRQGRNSGNTIYFGEGSWLTVV.

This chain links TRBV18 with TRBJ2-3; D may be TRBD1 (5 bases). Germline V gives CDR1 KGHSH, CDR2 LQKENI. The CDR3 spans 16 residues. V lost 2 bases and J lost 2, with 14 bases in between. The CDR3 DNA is TGTGCCAGCTCACCAACTCCCCAGGGCCCCACAGATACGCAGTATTTT. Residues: CASSPTPQGPTDTQYF. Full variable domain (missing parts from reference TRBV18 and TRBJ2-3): NAGVMQNPRHLVRRRGQEARLRCSPMKGHSHVYWYRQLPEEGLKFMVYLQKENIIDESGMPKERFSAEFPKEGPSILRIQQVVRGDSAAYFCASSPTPQGPTDTQYFGPGTRLTVL.

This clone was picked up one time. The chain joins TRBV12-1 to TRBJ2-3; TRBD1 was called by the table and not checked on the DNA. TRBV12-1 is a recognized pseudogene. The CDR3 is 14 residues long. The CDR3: CASSFWARTDTQYF. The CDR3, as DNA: TGTGCCAGCAGCTTTTGGGCCCGCACAGATACGCAGTATTTT.

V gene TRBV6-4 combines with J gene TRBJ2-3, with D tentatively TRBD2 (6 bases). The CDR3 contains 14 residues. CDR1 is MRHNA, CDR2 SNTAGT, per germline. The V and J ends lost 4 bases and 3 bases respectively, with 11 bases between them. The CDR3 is CASSVSEGTDTQYF. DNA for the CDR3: TGTGCCAGCAGTGTGTCGGAGGGGACAGATACGCAGTATTTT.

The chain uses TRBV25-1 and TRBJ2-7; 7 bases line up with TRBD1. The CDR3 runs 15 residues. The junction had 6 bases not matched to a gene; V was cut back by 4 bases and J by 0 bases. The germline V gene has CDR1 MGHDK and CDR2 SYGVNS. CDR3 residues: CASSAGTASSYEQYF. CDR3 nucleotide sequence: TGTGCCAGCAGTGCGGGGACAGCTAGCTCCTACGAGCAGTACTTC.

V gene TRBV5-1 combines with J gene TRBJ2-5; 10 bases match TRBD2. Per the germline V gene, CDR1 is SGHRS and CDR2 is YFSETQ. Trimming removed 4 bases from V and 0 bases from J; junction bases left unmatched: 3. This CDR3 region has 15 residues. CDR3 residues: CASSDTSGNQETQYF. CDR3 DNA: TGCGCCAGCAGCGATACTAGCGGGAACCAAGAGACCCAGTACTTC. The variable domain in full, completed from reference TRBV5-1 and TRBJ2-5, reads KAGVTQTPRYLIKTRGQQVTLSCSPISGHRSVSWYQQTPGQGLQFLFEYFSETQRNKGNFPGRFSGRQFSNSRSEMNVSTLELGDSALYLCASSDTSGNQETQYFGPGTRLLVL.

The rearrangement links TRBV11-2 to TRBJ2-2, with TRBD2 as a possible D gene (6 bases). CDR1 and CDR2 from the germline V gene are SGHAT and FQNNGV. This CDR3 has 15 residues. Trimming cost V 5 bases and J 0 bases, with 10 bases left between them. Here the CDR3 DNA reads TGTGCCAGCAGCAGGAGGGGATCGAACACCGGGGAGCTGTTTTTT. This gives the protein CASSRRGSNTGELFF.

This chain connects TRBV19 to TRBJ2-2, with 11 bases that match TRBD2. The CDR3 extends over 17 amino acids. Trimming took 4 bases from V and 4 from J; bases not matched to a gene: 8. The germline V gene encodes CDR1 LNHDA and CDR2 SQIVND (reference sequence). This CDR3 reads CASSTGSGRGSTGELFF. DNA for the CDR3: TGTGCCAGTAGTACGGGTAGCGGGAGGGGCAGCACCGGGGAGCTGTTTTTT.

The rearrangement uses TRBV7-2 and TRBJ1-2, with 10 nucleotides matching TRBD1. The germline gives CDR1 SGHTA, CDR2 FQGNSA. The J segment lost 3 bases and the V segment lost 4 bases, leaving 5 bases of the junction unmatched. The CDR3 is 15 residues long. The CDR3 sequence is CASSSRGTGDYGYTF. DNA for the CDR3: TGTGCCAGCAGCTCCCGCGGGACAGGGGACTATGGCTACACCTTC.

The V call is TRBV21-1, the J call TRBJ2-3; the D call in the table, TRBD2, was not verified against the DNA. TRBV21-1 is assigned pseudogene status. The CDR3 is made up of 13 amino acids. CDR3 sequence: CASGLAPLDTQYF. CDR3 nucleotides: TGTGCCAGTGGACTAGCGCCACTTGATACGCAGTATTTT.

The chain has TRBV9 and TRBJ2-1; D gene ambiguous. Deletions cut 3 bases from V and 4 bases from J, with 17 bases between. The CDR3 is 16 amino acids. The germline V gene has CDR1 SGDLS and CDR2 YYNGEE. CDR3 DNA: TGTGCCAGCAGCGCCGTGCGTGGGCAGATTTACAATGAGCAGTTCTTC. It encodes CASSAVRGQIYNEQFF.

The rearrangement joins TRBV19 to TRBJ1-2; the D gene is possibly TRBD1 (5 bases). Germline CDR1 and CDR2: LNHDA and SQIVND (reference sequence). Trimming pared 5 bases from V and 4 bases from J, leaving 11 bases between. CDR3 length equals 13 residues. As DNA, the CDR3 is TGTGCCAGTAGTCCCGAGGACATCTATGGCTACACCTTC. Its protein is CASSPEDIYGYTF. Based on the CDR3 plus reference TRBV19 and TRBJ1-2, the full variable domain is DGGITQSPKYLFRKEGQNVTLSCEQNLNHDAMYWYRQDPGQGLRLIYYSQIVNDFQKGDIAEGYSVSREKKESFPLTVTSAQKNPTAFYLCASSPEDIYGYTFGSGTRLTVV.

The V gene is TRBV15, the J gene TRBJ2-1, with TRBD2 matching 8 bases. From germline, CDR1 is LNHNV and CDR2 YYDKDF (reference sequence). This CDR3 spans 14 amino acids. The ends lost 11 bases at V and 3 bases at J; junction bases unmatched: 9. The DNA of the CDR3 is TGTGCCTCATGTGCGGGGGGCCACTACAATGAGCAGTTCTTC. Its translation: CASCAGGHYNEQFF.

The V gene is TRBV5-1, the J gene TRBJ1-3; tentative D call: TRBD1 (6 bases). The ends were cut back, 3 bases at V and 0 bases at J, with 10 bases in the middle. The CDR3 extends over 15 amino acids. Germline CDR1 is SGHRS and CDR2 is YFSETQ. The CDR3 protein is CASSSGALSGNTIYF. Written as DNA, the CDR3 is TGCGCCAGCAGCTCAGGGGCCCTCTCTGGAAACACCATATATTTT.